Sequencing of this TCR beta chain was carried out in a study of beta chain features in type 1 diabetes. Overall study: Patients did not differ from healthy donors in age, gender or cell yield. Whole-study results and caveats: At VDJ recombination sites, type 1 diabetes patients had fewer insertions and more deleted nucleotides.

V lost 4 bases and J lost 0, with 7 bases in between. The CDR3 is made up of 14 amino acids. CDR1 and CDR2 (germline): MNHEY, SMNVEV (reference sequence). Reverse transcription of all isolated RNA meant that expressed TCRB transcripts were sequenced. Repertoires were generated with immunoSEQ multiplex PCR, while TCRdb's copy carries only in-frame clones and drops some. The repertoire holds some 270,000 clones, around 7.8% seen once, with about 0.93% in the top ten. A few counts support this clone. Its specificity is unknown. This chain links TRBV27 with TRBJ1-5, with D maybe TRBD1 (5 bases). The sequence was collected from a woman between 18 and 29 years old in good health. Sequences were obtained from central memory CD4+ T cells from blood. The CDR3, as DNA: TGTGCCAGCAGTTCAGGGTTTAGCAATCAGCCCCAGCATTTT. This encodes CASSSGFSNQPQHF.